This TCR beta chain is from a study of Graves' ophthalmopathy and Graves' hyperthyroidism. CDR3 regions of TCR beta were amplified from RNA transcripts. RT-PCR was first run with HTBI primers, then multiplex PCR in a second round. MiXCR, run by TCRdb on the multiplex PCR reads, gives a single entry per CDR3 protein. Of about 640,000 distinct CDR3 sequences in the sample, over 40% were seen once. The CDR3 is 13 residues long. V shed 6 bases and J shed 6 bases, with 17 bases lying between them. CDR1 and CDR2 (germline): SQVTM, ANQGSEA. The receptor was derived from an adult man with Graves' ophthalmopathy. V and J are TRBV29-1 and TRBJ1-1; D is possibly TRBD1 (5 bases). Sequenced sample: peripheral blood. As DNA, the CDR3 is TGCAGCGTGGACCAGGGCGAGGCCGCTGAAGCTTTCTTT. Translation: CSVDQGEAAEAFF.